Here is one TCR beta chain with its context. As yet, its antigen is unknown. Method: immunoSEQ multiplex PCR; TCRdb's copy keeps in-frame clones and lacks some. The table shows 150,000 to 200,000 clones, with 88% occurring only once. The data stem from a study of T cell responses to AZD1222 COVID-19 vaccine. In the study overall: Pooled samples include second doses given at about 4 or 12 weeks. General study results and limits: Without day 14 samples, only post-peak T cell repertoires were studied.

The CDR3 has 12 amino acids. With 5 bases removed from V and 0 bases from J, the gap between germline ends came to 3 bases. Germline values: CDR1 SGHDN, CDR2 FVKESK. Sequenced material: peripheral blood, taken on day 0 of AZD1222 vaccination. This sequence originates from an adult in good health. The chain links TRBV14 to TRBJ2-3, with no clear D. CDR3 in DNA: TGTGCCAGCAGCTTCAGCACAGATACGCAGTATTTT. Amino acids: CASSFSTDTQYF.